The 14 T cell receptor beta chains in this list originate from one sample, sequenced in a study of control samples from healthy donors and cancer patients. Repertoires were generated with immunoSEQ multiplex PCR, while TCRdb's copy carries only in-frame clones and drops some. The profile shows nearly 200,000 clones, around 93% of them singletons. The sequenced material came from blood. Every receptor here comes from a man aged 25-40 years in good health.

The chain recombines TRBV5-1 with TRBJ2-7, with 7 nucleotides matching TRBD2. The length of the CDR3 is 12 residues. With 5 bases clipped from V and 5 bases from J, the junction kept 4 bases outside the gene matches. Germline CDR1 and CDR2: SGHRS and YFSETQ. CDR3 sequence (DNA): TGCGCCAGCAGTGGGGCGGGGGACGAGCAGTACTTC. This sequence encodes CASSGAGDEQYF.

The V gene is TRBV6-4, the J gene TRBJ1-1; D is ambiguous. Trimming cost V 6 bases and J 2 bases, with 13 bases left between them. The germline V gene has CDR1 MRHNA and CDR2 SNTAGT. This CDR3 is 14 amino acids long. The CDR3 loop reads CASSRGEGNTEAFF. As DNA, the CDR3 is TGTGCCAGCAGCAGAGGAGAGGGTAACACTGAAGCTTTCTTT.

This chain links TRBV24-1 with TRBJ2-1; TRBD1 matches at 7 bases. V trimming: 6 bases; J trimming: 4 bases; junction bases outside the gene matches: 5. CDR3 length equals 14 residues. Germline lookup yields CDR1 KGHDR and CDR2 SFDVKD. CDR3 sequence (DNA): TGTGCCACCAGTTCAAGCAGGGGGTACAATGAGCAGTTCTTC. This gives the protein CATSSSRGYNEQFF.

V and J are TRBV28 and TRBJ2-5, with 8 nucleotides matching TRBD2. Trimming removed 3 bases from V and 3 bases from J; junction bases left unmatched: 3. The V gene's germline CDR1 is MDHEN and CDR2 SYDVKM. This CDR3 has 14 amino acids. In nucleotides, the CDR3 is TGTGCCAGCAGTTTGAACGGGGGGGAAGAGACCCAGTACTTC. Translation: CASSLNGGEETQYF. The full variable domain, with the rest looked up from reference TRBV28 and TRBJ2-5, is DVKVTQSSRYLVKRTGEKVFLECVQDMDHENMFWYRQDPGLGLRLIYFSYDVKMKEKGDIPEGYSVSREKKERFSLILESASTNQTSMYLCASSLNGGEETQYFGPGTRLLVL.

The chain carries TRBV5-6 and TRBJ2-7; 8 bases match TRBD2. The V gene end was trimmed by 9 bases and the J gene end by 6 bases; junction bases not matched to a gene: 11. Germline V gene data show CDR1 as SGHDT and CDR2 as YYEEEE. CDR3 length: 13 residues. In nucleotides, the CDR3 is TGTGCCACCGGGGGGGGTGGCGGCCCCGAGCAGTACTTC. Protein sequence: CATGGGGGPEQYF.

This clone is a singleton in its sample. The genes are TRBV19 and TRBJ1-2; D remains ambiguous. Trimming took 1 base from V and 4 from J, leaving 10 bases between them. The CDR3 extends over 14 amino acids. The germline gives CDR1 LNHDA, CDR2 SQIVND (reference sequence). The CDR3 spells CASSIAYKSYGYTF. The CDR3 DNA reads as TGTGCCAGTAGTATAGCTTATAAGAGCTATGGCTACACCTTC.

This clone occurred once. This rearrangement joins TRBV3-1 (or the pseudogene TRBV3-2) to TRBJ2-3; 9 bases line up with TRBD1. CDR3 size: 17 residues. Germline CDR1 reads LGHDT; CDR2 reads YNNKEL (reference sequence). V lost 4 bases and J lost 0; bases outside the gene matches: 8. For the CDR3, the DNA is TGTGCCAGCAGCCGAAATAGTGGGACAGGGAGCACAGATACGCAGTATTTT. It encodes CASSRNSGTGSTDTQYF.

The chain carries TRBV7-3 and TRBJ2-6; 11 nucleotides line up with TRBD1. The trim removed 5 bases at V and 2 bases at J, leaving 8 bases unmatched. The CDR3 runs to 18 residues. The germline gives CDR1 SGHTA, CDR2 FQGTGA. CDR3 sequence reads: CASSITPGQGAGANVLTF. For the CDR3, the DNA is TGTGCCAGCAGCATTACCCCGGGACAGGGGGCTGGGGCCAACGTCCTGACTTTC.

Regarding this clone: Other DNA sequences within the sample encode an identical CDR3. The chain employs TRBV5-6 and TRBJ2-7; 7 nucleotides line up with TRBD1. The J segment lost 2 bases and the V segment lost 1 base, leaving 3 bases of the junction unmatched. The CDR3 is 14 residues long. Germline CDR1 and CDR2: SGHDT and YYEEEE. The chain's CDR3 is CASSLWDRPYEQYF. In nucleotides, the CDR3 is TGTGCCAGCAGCTTGTGGGACAGACCCTACGAGCAGTACTTC. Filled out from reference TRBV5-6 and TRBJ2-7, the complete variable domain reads DAGVTQSPTHLIKTRGQQVTLRCSPKSGHDTVSWYQQALGQGPQFIFQYYEEEERQRGNFPDRFSGHQFPNYSSELNVNALLLGDSALYLCASSLWDRPYEQYFGPGTRLTVT.

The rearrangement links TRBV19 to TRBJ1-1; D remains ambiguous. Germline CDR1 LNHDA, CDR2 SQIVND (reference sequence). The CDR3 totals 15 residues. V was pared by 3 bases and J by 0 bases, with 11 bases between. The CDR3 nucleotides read TGTGCCAGTAGTATTTCCCCCAAACTGAACACTGAAGCTTTCTTT. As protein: CASSISPKLNTEAFF.

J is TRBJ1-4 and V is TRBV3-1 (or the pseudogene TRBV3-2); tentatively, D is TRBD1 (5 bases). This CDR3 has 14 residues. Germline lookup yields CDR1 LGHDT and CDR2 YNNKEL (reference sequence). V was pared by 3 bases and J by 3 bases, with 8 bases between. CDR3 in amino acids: CASSHGTSNEKLFF. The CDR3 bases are TGTGCCAGCAGCCATGGGACGTCTAATGAAAAACTGTTTTTT.

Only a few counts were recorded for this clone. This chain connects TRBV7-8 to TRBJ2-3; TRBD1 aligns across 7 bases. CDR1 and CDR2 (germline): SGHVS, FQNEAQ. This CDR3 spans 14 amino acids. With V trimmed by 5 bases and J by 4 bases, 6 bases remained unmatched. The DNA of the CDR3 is TGTGCCAGCAGCCCCGACAGGGAACCAGATACGCAGTATTTT. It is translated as CASSPDREPDTQYF.

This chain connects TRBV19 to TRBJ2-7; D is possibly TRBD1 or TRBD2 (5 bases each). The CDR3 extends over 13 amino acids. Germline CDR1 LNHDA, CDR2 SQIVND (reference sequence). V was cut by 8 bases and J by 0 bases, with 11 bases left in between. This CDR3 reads CASSPGASYEQYF. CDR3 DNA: TGTGCCAGTTCCCCCGGGGCCTCCTACGAGCAGTACTTC.

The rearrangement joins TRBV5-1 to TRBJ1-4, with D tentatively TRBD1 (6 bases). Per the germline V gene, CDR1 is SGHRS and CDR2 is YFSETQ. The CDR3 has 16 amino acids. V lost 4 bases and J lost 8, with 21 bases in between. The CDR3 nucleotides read TGCGCCAGCAGCGTCTCAGGGGTCTCTAGGAGGGAAAAACTGTTTTTT. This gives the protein CASSVSGVSRREKLFF.